The rows below give T cell receptor beta chains drawn from one sample of a study of identical twins. TCRdb re-analysed the 5' RACE reads in MiXCR, keeping a single row per CDR3 protein. The table lists hundreds of thousands of distinct CDR3 sequences, about 9.4% of them singletons. In addition, the sample was reused for a study of yellow fever vaccine responses in identical twins.

Sequenced input: PBMCs. The origin of the receptors is a woman aged 18-30 years in good health. Each CDR3 is given with its conserved first and last residue. D genes are given only for firm matches. Clone sizes are given selectively: once, few, many, or a class where the clone is expanded.

j_call d_call clone_size cdr3_length v_call cdr3_aa cdr3_nt
TRBJ2-7 TRBD2 many 17 TRBV12-3/TRBV12-4 CATADGTSGTSSYEQYF TGTGCCACCGCGGACGGGACTAGCGGAACCAGCTCCTACGAGCAGTACTTC
TRBJ2-7 TRBD1 NA 15 TRBV3-1 CASSHWDRGSHEQYF TGTGCCAGCAGCCACTGGGACAGGGGTTCCCACGAGCAGTACTTC
TRBJ2-2 NA many 15 TRBV15 CATSREETATGELFF TGTGCCACCAGCAGAGAAGAGACAGCCACCGGGGAGCTGTTTTTT
TRBJ2-1 NA NA 14 TRBV29-1 CSVVGASSYNEQFF TGCAGCGTCGTTGGCGCCAGCTCCTACAATGAGCAGTTCTTC
TRBJ2-7 NA NA 14 TRBV18 CASSPRGPNYEQYF TGTGCCAGCTCACCGCGGGGGCCGAACTACGAGCAGTACTTC
TRBJ1-4 NA NA 12 TRBV20-1 CSALAVNEKLFF TGCAGTGCCCTGGCGGTTAATGAAAAACTGTTTTTT
TRBJ2-3 TRBD2 NA 15 TRBV20-1 CSATVTSGGTDTQYF TGCAGTGCAACCGTCACTAGCGGAGGCACAGATACGCAGTATTTT
TRBJ2-3 TRBD2 many 15 TRBV29-1 CSVARLAGTTDTQYF TGCAGCGTGGCCAGACTAGCGGGGACCACAGATACGCAGTATTTT
TRBJ2-7 NA few 14 TRBV20-1 CSARDRQAIYEQYF TGCAGTGCTAGAGATCGGCAGGCCATCTACGAGCAGTACTTC
TRBJ1-2 NA few 14 TRBV24-1 CATSDTLWDYGYTF TGTGCCACCAGTGATACCCTCTGGGACTATGGCTACACCTTC
TRBJ1-1 NA NA 13 TRBV7-3 CASGSPGRTEAFF TGTGCCAGCGGCTCCCCGGGGAGAACTGAAGCTTTCTTT
TRBJ2-7 NA NA 14 TRBV10-3 CAIRGAIDGKTQYF TGTGCCATCAGGGGAGCGATAGATGGAAAGACGCAGTACTTC
TRBJ2-3 TRBD2 few 17 TRBV20-1 CSASPLTGGPGTDTQYF TGCAGTGCTAGCCCCTTAACGGGAGGGCCGGGAACAGATACGCAGTATTTT
TRBJ2-7 NA many 13 TRBV4-2 CASSQGPSLEQYF TGTGCCAGCAGCCAGGGACCTTCCCTCGAGCAGTACTTC
TRBJ2-1 TRBD2 few 16 TRBV11-2 CASSFRWLAGSNEQFF TGTGCCAGCAGCTTTCGGTGGCTAGCGGGATCCAATGAGCAGTTCTTC
TRBJ2-1 NA many 15 TRBV6-2/TRBV6-3 CASSFGGASYNEQFF TGTGCCAGCAGCTTTGGGGGCGCTTCCTACAATGAGCAGTTCTTC
TRBJ1-6 NA many 14 TRBV11-2 CASRHEGWDSPLHF TGTGCCAGCAGACACGAGGGGTGGGATTCACCCCTCCACTTT
TRBJ2-3 NA NA 12 TRBV27 CASTGGLDTQYF TGTGCCAGTACGGGGGGCCTGGATACGCAGTATTTT
TRBJ1-1 NA NA 15 TRBV7-2 CASSRGRGSNTEAFF TGTGCCAGCAGCCGGGGCCGTGGCTCGAACACTGAAGCTTTCTTT
TRBJ2-7 TRBD1 few 14 TRBV5-5 CASSLETGYYEQYF TGTGCCAGCAGCTTGGAGACAGGGTACTACGAGCAGTACTTC
TRBJ2-5 NA NA 16 TRBV5-1 CASSLRPGIDQETQYF TGCGCCAGCAGCTTGAGGCCAGGTATCGACCAAGAGACCCAGTACTTC
TRBJ2-5 TRBD1 many 15 TRBV5-6 CASSLYGQGQETQYF TGTGCCAGCAGCTTGTATGGACAGGGCCAAGAGACCCAGTACTTC
TRBJ1-1 NA many 14 TRBV12-3/TRBV12-4 CASSLQDMNTEAFF TGTGCCAGCAGTTTACAGGACATGAACACTGAAGCTTTCTTT
TRBJ2-2 NA NA 18 TRBV4-1 CASSQGRAGTTNTGELFF TGCGCCAGCAGCCAAGGTCGAGCCGGGACAACGAACACCGGGGAGCTGTTTTTT
TRBJ2-5 NA many 13 TRBV20-1 CSADVLGGETQYF TGCAGTGCGGACGTTTTGGGGGGAGAGACCCAGTACTTC
TRBJ2-2 TRBD1 few 16 TRBV28 CASSLSGTGGTGELFF TGTGCCAGCAGTTTATCGGGCACAGGGGGCACCGGGGAGCTGTTTTTT
TRBJ2-2 TRBD2 NA 13 TRBV29-1 CSVEREFHGELFF TGCAGCGTTGAGCGGGAGTTTCACGGGGAGCTGTTTTTT
TRBJ2-2 TRBD1 few 16 TRBV12-3/TRBV12-4 CASSLQTGAYTGELFF TGTGCCAGCAGTTTACAGACAGGGGCATACACCGGGGAGCTGTTTTTT
TRBJ2-4 NA NA 16 TRBV21-1 CASSKVKLIDKNIQYF TGTGCCAGCAGCAAAGTAAAGTTGATCGACAAAAACATTCAGTACTTC